The 32 T cell receptor beta chains presented below share a single source sample, sequenced in a study of T-cell memory formation after mild COVID-19. MiXCR, run by TCRdb on the 5' RACE reads, gives a single entry per CDR3 protein. The sample holds around 200,000 distinct CDR3 sequences, 10% to 13% seen once. The sample taken for sequencing was PBMCs or a T cell subset sorted from them (not recorded which). The receptors derive from a man aged 18 to 29 who had mild COVID-19 (a few samples of this study predate the infection). Cell type and time point are not known.

The chain has TRBV6-5 and TRBJ2-7; 10 bases are a match to TRBD2. The CDR3 extends over 15 amino acids. V was pared by 4 bases and J by 2 bases, with 5 bases of the junction left unmatched. CDR1 and CDR2 from the germline V gene are MNHEY and SVGAGI. Written as DNA, the CDR3 is TGTGCCAGCAGTTTTAGCGGGGGGTCCCCCTACGAGCAGTACTTC. This codes for CASSFSGGSPYEQYF.

This clonotype showed up many times. This rearrangement joins TRBV7-9 to TRBJ2-5, with D unclear. Germline V gives CDR1 SEHNR, CDR2 FQNEAQ (reference sequence). There are 12 residues in the CDR3. Trimming shortened V by 8 bases and J by 1 base, and 8 bases separated the two germline ends. CDR3 amino acids: CASVDVQETQYF. DNA of the CDR3: TGTGCCAGCGTGGACGTCCAAGAGACCCAGTACTTC.

This clonotype came up a few times. The genes are TRBV3-2 and TRBJ2-7; TRBD1 was called by the table and not checked on the DNA. TRBV3-2 counts as a pseudogene. CDR3 length: 15 residues. Here the CDR3 DNA reads TGTGCCAGCAGCCAGGACAGGGGCATCGCCTACGAGCAGTACGTC. Translating gives CASSQDRGIAYEQYV.

This clonotype was seen only a few times. The rearrangement uses TRBV11-2 and TRBJ2-4; TRBD2 is a possible D gene (6 bases). Per germline, CDR1 SGHAT and CDR2 FQNNGV. CDR3 length: 20 amino acids. The V gene lost 6 bases and the J gene lost 1 base, with 28 bases spanning the gap. The chain's CDR3 is CASRALLGGKGTEAKNIQYF. DNA of the CDR3: TGTGCCAGCAGGGCGTTGTTGGGGGGAAAGGGGACTGAGGCCAAAAACATTCAGTACTTC.

The rearrangement links TRBV20-1 to TRBJ1-2; D is undetermined. Germline CDR1 and CDR2: DFQATT and SNEGSKA (reference sequence). Trimming took 0 bases from V and 7 from J, leaving 15 bases between them. This CDR3 spans 14 amino acids. CDR3 residues: CSARDPFHGSGYTF. The CDR3 nucleotides read TGCAGTGCTAGAGATCCATTTCACGGGAGTGGCTACACCTTC.

V and J are TRBV7-2 and TRBJ2-3; D is possibly TRBD2 (6 bases). The CDR3 runs to 14 residues. V lost 5 bases and J lost 5, with 14 bases in between. Germline loops: CDR1 SGHTA, CDR2 FQGNSA. The CDR3 is CASSPRRRGDTQYF. As DNA, the CDR3 is TGTGCCAGCAGCCCCCGGAGGAGGGGAGATACGCAGTATTTT. Complete variable domain (other parts from reference TRBV7-2 and TRBJ2-3): GAGVSQSPSNKVTEKGKDVELRCDPISGHTALYWYRQSLGQGLEFLIYFQGNSAPDKSGLPSDRFSAERTGGSVSTLTIQRTQQEDSAVYLCASSPRRRGDTQYFGPGTRLTVL.

The rearrangement links TRBV7-8 to TRBJ2-4; TRBD2 aligns across 7 bases. J was trimmed by 9 bases and V by 3 bases; bases with no gene match: 11. Germline CDR1 reads SGHVS; CDR2 reads FQNEAQ. The CDR3 is made up of 15 amino acids. In DNA form, the CDR3 reads TGTGCCAGCAGCTTCGCGACTAGCCCCCAGGGCATTCAGTACTTC. Amino acid sequence: CASSFATSPQGIQYF.

The genes are TRBV20-1 and TRBJ2-5; TRBD2 aligns across 7 bases. The trim removed 0 bases at V and 5 bases at J, leaving 6 bases unmatched. The CDR3 loop spans 14 amino acids. Germline assignment: CDR1 DFQATT and CDR2 SNEGSKA (reference sequence). This chain's CDR3 is CSARDLRGEETQYF. CDR3 in DNA: TGCAGTGCTAGAGATCTCCGGGGGGAGGAGACCCAGTACTTC.

This clonotype was found many times. The genes are TRBV19 and TRBJ1-1; 7 nucleotides match TRBD1. This CDR3 has 15 amino acids. Trimming cost V 7 bases and J 1 base; bases outside gene matches: 9. Germline V gives CDR1 LNHDA, CDR2 SQIVND (reference sequence). CDR3 loop: CASNSRDRGNTEAFF. The CDR3 region has the DNA TGTGCCAGTAACTCGCGGGACAGAGGGAACACTGAAGCTTTCTTT.

The V and J genes are TRBV12-3 or TRBV12-4 and TRBJ1-4; D unresolved. The CDR3 is 14 amino acids. Trimming pared 6 bases from V and 5 bases from J, leaving 13 bases between. The CDR3 region is CASRATDFNEKLFF. As DNA, the CDR3 is TGTGCCAGCAGGGCTACAGATTTCAATGAAAAACTGTTTTTT.

The chain couples TRBV20-1 to TRBJ1-4; TRBD1 matches 7 bases. Germline CDR1 is DFQATT and CDR2 is SNEGSKA (reference sequence). The CDR3 covers 13 residues. For the CDR3, the DNA is TGCGGGCTACAGGGGTTCGTGAGTGAAAAACTGTTTTTT. It translates to CGLQGFVSEKLFF.

A few counts support this clonotype. The genes are TRBV5-1 and TRBJ2-3; D ambiguous. The CDR3 consists of 13 residues. Per the germline V gene, CDR1 is SGHRS and CDR2 is YFSETQ. V gave up 4 bases and J gave up 5 bases, with 11 bases separating them. The CDR3 protein is CASSLTRGDTQYF. CDR3 DNA sequence: TGCGCCAGCAGCCTAACCCGTGGAGATACGCAGTATTTT. The variable domain in full, completed from reference TRBV5-1 and TRBJ2-3, reads KAGVTQTPRYLIKTRGQQVTLSCSPISGHRSVSWYQQTPGQGLQFLFEYFSETQRNKGNFPGRFSGRQFSNSRSEMNVSTLELGDSALYLCASSLTRGDTQYFGPGTRLTVL.

The rearrangement uses TRBV20-1 and TRBJ2-3; TRBD2 matches 9 bases. Germline-derived CDR1 and CDR2 are DFQATT and SNEGSKA (reference sequence). J lost 3 bases, V lost 5 bases, and 6 bases had no gene match. The CDR3 runs to 14 residues. DNA for the CDR3: TGCAGTGCTTATGCGGGGGGGCCAACAGATACGCAGTATTTT. Its translation is CSAYAGGPTDTQYF.

This clonotype was seen only a few times. The CDR3 region is CASSVGTGGLNTEAFF. The CDR3 DNA reads TGTGCCAGCAGCGTAGGGACAGGGGGCCTAAACACTGAAGCTTTCTTT. The rearrangement uses TRBV9 and TRBJ1-1; TRBD1 aligns across 11 bases. This CDR3 contains 16 residues. Germline CDR1 reads SGDLS; CDR2 reads YYNGEE. J lost 2 bases, V lost 0 bases, and 3 bases had no gene match.

In its sample, this clonotype was seen a few times. The rearrangement uses TRBV24-1 and TRBJ2-3; possible D gene TRBD2, 5 bases. Deletions cut 3 bases from V and 4 bases from J, with 13 bases between. This CDR3 contains 15 residues. The germline V gene encodes CDR1 KGHDR and CDR2 SFDVKD. This CDR3 reads CATSDPGKGSDTQYF. The CDR3 DNA follows: TGTGCCACCAGTGATCCCGGGAAGGGTTCAGATACGCAGTATTTT.

This clonotype has more than one count but fewer than ten. This chain joins TRBV18 and TRBJ2-1, with 13 positions matching TRBD2. This CDR3 comprises 15 residues. Trimming cost V 8 bases and J 9 bases; bases outside gene matches: 10. The germline V gene encodes CDR1 KGHSH and CDR2 LQKENI. The CDR3 sequence is CASAGTSGEYREQFF. In DNA form, the CDR3 reads TGTGCCAGCGCCGGGACTAGCGGGGAATATCGTGAGCAGTTCTTC.

This clonotype has only a few counts. This sequence joins TRBV21-1 and TRBJ2-7. TRBV21-1 is an annotated pseudogene. The CDR3 has 15 amino acids. As DNA, the CDR3 is TGTGCCAGCAGCACATCCTACCGGAGCTCCTACGAGCAGTACGTC. It is translated as CASSTSYRSSYEQYV.

This sequence joins TRBV5-5 and TRBJ2-3; D ambiguous. Between the trimmed V and J ends, which lost 4 bases and 2 bases, there was a span of 11 bases. The CDR3 contains 14 residues. Germline values: CDR1 SGHKS, CDR2 YYEKEE (reference sequence). The CDR3 sequence is CASSSGRSTDTQYF. The CDR3 DNA follows: TGTGCCAGCAGCAGTGGACGGTCCACAGATACGCAGTATTTT.

In this sample, this clonotype turned up a few times. This rearrangement joins TRBV7-9 to TRBJ1-1, with 9 bases aligning to TRBD1. The CDR3 contains 13 residues. V trimming: 3 bases; J trimming: 11 bases; junction bases outside the gene matches: 7. Germline lookup yields CDR1 SEHNR and CDR2 FQNEAQ (reference sequence). The CDR3 DNA is TGTGCCAGCAGCTTGGCCGGGACAGGGTTTGCTTTCTTT. It yields the protein CASSLAGTGFAFF.

The table lists this clonotype with a few counts. V is TRBV18 and J is TRBJ2-5, with D possibly matching TRBD1 (6 bases). There are 12 residues in the CDR3. V was clipped by 4 bases and J by 5 bases, with 8 bases between them. CDR1 is KGHSH, CDR2 LQKENI, per germline. This CDR3 reads CASSQGEETQYF. The CDR3, as DNA: TGTGCCAGCTCACAGGGGGAGGAGACCCAGTACTTC.

The V call is TRBV6-5, the J call TRBJ2-7, with 8 nucleotides matching TRBD1. The length of the CDR3 is 15 residues. CDR1 and CDR2 from the germline V gene are MNHEY and SVGAGI. The junction had 7 bases not matched to a gene; V was cut back by 6 bases and J by 0 bases. The CDR3 reads CASRLRDRYSYEQYF. The CDR3 DNA reads as TGTGCCAGCAGACTCCGGGACAGGTACTCCTACGAGCAGTACTTC.

This clonotype has more than one count but fewer than ten. The chain has TRBV12-3 or TRBV12-4 and TRBJ2-7; a weak D match, TRBD1 (6 bases). This CDR3 region has 14 residues. The germline V and J ends were trimmed by 6 bases and 0 bases, with 12 bases remaining between them. CDR3 sequence (DNA): TGTGCCAGCAGAAAACAGGGAAGCTCCTACGAGCAGTACTTC. Translation gives CASRKQGSSYEQYF.

The V call is TRBV6-2 or TRBV6-3, the J call TRBJ2-7; a possible D gene is TRBD1 (6 bases). Trimming took off 5 bases at V and 3 bases at J, with 11 bases between the two ends. The length of the CDR3 is 13 residues. Germline V gene lookup returns CDR1 MNHEY and CDR2 SVGEGT. The CDR3 DNA sequence: TGTGCCAGCAGTGAGACAGGAAGCTACGAGCAGTACTTC. Encoded protein: CASSETGSYEQYF.

CDR3 nucleotide sequence: TGTGCCAGCCTAAGAGGCTCACCACCCTACGAGCAGTACTTC. It encodes CASLRGSPPYEQYF. The chain carries TRBV6-1 and TRBJ2-7; D remains ambiguous. This CDR3 spans 14 amino acids. CDR1 is MNHNS and CDR2 is SASEGT in the germline V gene. V was cut by 8 bases and J by 2 bases, with 16 bases left in between.

The table lists this clonotype with a few counts. This chain links TRBV3-1 with TRBJ2-3; a possible D gene is TRBD1 (6 bases). Trimming took off 0 bases at V and 2 bases at J, with 27 bases between the two ends. Germline-derived CDR1 and CDR2 are LGHDT and YNNKEL (reference sequence). The CDR3 covers 21 residues. CDR3 sequence reads: CASSQDWTLGASTLVTDTQYF. The CDR3 DNA is TGTGCCAGCAGCCAAGATTGGACTTTGGGGGCCAGTACTCTGGTCACAGATACGCAGTATTTT.

This clonotype occurred many times. The chain is built from TRBV30 and TRBJ2-7; D is undetermined. There are 12 residues in the CDR3. Per germline, CDR1 GTSNPN and CDR2 SVGIG (reference sequence). V lost 0 bases to trimming and J lost 4 bases, with 7 bases between them. Here the CDR3 reads CAWSVDRYEQYF. DNA for the CDR3: TGTGCCTGGAGTGTGGATCGATACGAGCAGTACTTC.

This clonotype was seen a few times. The chain combines TRBV20-1 with TRBJ1-6; D perhaps matches TRBD1 (6 bases). CDR1 DFQATT and CDR2 SNEGSKA come from the germline V gene (reference sequence). V was pared by 5 bases and J by 7 bases, with 15 bases between. The CDR3 is 14 amino acids. DNA for the CDR3: TGCAGTGCTCCCCCGACAGGACTCAATTCACCCCTCCACTTT. Translating it yields CSAPPTGLNSPLHF.

This chain uses TRBV5-1 with TRBJ2-1; D perhaps matches TRBD2 (6 bases). V lost 3 bases, J lost 4 bases, and 14 bases lay in between. Germline CDR1 reads SGHRS; CDR2 reads YFSETQ. The CDR3 runs to 15 residues. CDR3 coding DNA: TGCGCCAGCAGCTCCACCGTGGGGGGATACAATGAGCAGTTCTTC. It codes for CASSSTVGGYNEQFF.

Ten or more counts support this clonotype. The V and J genes are TRBV5-1 and TRBJ1-6; D gene uncertain. Per the germline V gene, CDR1 is SGHRS and CDR2 is YFSETQ. Trimming took 0 bases from V and 6 from J, leaving 10 bases between them. The CDR3 is 15 residues long. The CDR3 DNA reads as TGCGCCAGCAGCTTGGAGGCGATAGGTAATTCACCCCTCCACTTT. Amino acid sequence: CASSLEAIGNSPLHF.

This clonotype was seen more than once but under ten times. The chain combines TRBV20-1 with TRBJ1-4, with D possibly TRBD1 on 5 matching bases. V was trimmed by 3 bases and J by 3 bases, leaving 8 bases between them. The CDR3 sequence is 13 residues long. Germline CDR1 is DFQATT and CDR2 is SNEGSKA (reference sequence). The CDR3 DNA sequence: TGCAGTGCTAGGGGGGACCCTAATGAAAAACTGTTTTTT. It is translated as CSARGDPNEKLFF.

The V gene is TRBV5-1, the J gene TRBJ1-1; unclear D gene. The germline V gene encodes CDR1 SGHRS and CDR2 YFSETQ. Trimming took 1 base from V and 0 from J, leaving 7 bases between them. CDR3 size: 14 residues. CDR3 loop: CASSLSSLNTEAFF. CDR3 sequence (DNA): TGCGCCAGCAGCTTGAGCAGTTTGAACACTGAAGCTTTCTTT.

The chain employs TRBV2 and TRBJ1-1; D is undetermined. Deletions cut 6 bases from V and 2 bases from J, with 10 bases between. This CDR3 region has 13 residues. Germline V CDR1 and CDR2: SNHLY, FYNNEI. CDR3 coding DNA: TGTGCCAGCAGGGCAATATATAACACTGAAGCTTTCTTT. Translated, it gives CASRAIYNTEAFF.